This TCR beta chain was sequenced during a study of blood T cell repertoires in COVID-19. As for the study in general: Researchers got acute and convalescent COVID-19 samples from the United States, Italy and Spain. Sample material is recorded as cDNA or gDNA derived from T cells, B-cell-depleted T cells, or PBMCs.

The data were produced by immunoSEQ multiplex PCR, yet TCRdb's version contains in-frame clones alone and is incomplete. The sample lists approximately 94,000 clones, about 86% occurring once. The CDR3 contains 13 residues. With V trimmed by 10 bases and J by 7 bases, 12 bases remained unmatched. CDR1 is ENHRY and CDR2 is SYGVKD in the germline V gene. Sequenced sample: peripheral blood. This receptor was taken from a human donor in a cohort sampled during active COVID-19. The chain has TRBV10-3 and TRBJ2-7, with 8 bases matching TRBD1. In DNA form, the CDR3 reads TGTGCCACCCGGGCCCAGGGGGCGGAGGAGCAGTACTTC. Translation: CATRAQGAEEQYF.